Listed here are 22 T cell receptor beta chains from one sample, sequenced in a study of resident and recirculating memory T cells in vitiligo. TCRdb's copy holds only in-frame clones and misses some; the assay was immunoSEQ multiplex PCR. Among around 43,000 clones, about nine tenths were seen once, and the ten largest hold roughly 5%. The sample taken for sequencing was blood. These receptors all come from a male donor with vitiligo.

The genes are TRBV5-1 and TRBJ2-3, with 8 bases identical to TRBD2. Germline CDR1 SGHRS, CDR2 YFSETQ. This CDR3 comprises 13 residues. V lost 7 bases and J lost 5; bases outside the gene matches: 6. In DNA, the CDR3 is TGCGCCAGCGGTAGCGGGGTGGGAGATACGCAGTATTTT. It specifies CASGSGVGDTQYF.

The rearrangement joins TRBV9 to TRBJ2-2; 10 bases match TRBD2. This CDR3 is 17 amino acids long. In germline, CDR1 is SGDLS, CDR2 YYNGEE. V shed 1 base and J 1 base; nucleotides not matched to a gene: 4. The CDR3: CASSVISGGENTGELFF. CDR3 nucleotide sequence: TGTGCCAGCAGCGTAATCAGCGGGGGGGAGAACACCGGGGAGCTGTTTTTT.

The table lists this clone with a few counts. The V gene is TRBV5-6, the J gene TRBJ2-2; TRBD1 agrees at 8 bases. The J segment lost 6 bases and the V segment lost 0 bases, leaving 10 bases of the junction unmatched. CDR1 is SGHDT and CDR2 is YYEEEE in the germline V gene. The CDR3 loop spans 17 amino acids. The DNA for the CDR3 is TGTGCCAGCAGCTTGGTAGTCACAGGGGGGCTTCCCGGGGAGCTGTTTTTT. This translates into CASSLVVTGGLPGELFF.

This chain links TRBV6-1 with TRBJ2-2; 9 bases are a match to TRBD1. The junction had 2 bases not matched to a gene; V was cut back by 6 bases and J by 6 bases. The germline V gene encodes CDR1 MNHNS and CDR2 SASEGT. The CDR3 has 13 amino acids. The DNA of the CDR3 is TGTGCCAGCAGACAGGGGGCCGCCGGGGAGCTGTTTTTT. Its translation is CASRQGAAGELFF.

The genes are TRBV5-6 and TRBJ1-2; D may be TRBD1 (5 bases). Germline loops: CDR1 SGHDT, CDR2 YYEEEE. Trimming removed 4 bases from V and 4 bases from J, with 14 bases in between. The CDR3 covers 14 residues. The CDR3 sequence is CASSLRGSVYGYTF. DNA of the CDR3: TGTGCCAGCAGCCTTCGGGGGTCTGTCTATGGCTACACCTTC. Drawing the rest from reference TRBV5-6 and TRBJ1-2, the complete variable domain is DAGVTQSPTHLIKTRGQQVTLRCSPKSGHDTVSWYQQALGQGPQFIFQYYEEEERQRGNFPDRFSGHQFPNYSSELNVNALLLGDSALYLCASSLRGSVYGYTFGSGTRLTVV.

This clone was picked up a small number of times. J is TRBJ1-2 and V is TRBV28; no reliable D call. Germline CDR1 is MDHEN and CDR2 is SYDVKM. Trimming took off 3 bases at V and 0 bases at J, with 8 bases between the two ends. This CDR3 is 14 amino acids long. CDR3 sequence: CASSLAETNYGYTF. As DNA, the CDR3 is TGTGCCAGCAGTTTGGCCGAAACTAACTATGGCTACACCTTC.

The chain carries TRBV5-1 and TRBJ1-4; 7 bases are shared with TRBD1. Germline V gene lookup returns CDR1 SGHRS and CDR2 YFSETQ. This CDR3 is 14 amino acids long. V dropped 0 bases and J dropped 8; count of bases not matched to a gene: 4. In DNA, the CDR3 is TGCGCCAGCAGCTTGGGACAGGGCGGCGAAAAACTGTTTTTT. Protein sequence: CASSLGQGGEKLFF.

The CDR3 is CASSVVDGGSPNIQYF. The DNA of the CDR3 is TGTGCCAGCAGCGTAGTGGATGGGGGGTCCCCGAACATTCAGTACTTC. The chain combines TRBV9 with TRBJ2-4, with D perhaps TRBD2 (6 bases). In germline, CDR1 is SGDLS, CDR2 YYNGEE. The length of the CDR3 is 16 residues. V lost 0 bases and J 7 bases, leaving 17 bases between the germline ends.

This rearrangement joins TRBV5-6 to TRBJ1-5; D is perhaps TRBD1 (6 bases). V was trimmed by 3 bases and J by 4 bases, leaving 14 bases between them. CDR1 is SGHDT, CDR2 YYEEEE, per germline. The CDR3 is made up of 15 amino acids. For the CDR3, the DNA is TGTGCCAGCAGCTCTTACAGGGCCGTTAATCAGCCCCAGCATTTT. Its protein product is CASSSYRAVNQPQHF.

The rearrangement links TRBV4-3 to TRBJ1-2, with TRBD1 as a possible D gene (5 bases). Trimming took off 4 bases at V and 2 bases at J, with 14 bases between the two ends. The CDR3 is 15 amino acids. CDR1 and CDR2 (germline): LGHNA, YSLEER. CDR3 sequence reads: CASSPRGLPNYGYTF. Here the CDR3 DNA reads TGCGCCAGCAGCCCTAGGGGTTTACCGAACTATGGCTACACCTTC.

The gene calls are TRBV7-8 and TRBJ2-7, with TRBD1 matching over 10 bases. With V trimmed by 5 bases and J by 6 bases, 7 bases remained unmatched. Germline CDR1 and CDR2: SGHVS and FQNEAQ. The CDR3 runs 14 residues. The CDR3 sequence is CASSAGQGFGEQYF. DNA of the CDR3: TGTGCCAGCAGCGCGGGACAGGGGTTTGGCGAGCAGTACTTC.

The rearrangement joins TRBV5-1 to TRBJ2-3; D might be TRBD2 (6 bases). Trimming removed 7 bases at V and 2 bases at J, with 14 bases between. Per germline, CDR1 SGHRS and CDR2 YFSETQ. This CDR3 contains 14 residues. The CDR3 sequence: CASGEPGVTDTQYF. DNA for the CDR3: TGCGCCAGCGGGGAACCGGGGGTCACAGATACGCAGTATTTT.

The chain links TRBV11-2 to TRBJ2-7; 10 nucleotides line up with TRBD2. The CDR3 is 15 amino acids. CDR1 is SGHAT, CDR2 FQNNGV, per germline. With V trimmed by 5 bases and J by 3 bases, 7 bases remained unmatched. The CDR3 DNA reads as TGTGCCAGCAGCCCTAGACGACTAGCGGGCTACGAGCAGTACTTC. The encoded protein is CASSPRRLAGYEQYF.

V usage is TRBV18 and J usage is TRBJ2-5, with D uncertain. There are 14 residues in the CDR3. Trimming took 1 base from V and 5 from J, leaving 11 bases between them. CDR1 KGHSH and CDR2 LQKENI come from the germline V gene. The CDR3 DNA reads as TGTGCCAGCTCACCACTAGCCGGTGGGGAGACCCAGTACTTC. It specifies CASSPLAGGETQYF.

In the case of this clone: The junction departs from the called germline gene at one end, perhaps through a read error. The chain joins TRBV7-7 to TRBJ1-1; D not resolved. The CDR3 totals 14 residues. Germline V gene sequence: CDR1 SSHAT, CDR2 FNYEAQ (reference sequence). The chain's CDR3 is CASSLGGPDTEAFF. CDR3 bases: TGTGCTAGCAGCTTAGGAGGTCCCGACACTGAAGCTTTCTTT.

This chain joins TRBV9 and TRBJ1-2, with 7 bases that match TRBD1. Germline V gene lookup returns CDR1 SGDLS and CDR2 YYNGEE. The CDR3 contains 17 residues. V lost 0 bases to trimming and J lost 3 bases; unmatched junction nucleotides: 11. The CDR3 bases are TGTGCCAGCAGCGTAGCCATAGGGGGCGGCTTCCACTATGGCTACACCTTC. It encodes CASSVAIGGGFHYGYTF.

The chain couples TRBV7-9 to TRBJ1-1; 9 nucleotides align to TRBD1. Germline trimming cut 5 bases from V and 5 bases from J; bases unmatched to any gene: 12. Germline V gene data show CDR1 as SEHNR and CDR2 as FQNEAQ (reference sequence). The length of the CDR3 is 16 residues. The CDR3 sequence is CASSPFLTGGGTEAFF. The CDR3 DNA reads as TGTGCCAGCAGCCCGTTTTTGACAGGGGGAGGAACTGAAGCTTTCTTT.

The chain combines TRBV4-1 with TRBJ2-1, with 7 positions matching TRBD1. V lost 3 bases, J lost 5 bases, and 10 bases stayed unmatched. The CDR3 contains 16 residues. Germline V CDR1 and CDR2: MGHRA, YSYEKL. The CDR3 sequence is CASSQLRDSLNNEQFF. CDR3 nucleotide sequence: TGCGCCAGCAGCCAGCTCCGGGACAGCCTAAACAATGAGCAGTTCTTC.

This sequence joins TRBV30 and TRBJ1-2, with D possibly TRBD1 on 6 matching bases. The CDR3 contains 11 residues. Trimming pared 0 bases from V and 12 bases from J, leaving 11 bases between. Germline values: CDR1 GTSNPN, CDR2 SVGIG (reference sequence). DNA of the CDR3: TGTGCCTGGAGTGTACAGGGAAGGGACACCTTC. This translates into CAWSVQGRDTF.

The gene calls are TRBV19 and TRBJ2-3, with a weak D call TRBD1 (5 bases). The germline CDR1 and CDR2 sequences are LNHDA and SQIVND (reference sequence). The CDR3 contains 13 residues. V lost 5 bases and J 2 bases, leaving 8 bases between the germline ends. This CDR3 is CASSVRATDTQYF. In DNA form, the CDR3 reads TGTGCCAGTAGTGTCAGGGCCACAGATACGCAGTATTTT.

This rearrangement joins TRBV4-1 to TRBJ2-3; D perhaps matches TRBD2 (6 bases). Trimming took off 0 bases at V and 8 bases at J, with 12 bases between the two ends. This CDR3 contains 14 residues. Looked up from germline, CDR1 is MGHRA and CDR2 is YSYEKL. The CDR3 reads CASSQEIPGGTQYF. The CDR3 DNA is TGCGCCAGCAGCCAAGAGATACCCGGGGGTACGCAGTATTTT.

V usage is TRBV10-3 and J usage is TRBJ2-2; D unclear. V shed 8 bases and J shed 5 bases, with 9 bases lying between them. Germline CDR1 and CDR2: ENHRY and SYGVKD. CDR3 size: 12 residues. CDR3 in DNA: TGTGCCATCCTTCGGTGGACCGGGGAGCTGTTTTTT. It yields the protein CAILRWTGELFF.